This record looks at one T cell receptor (beta chain) sequence and its context. What it binds is not known. The germline V gene encodes CDR1 SGHRS and CDR2 YFSETQ. V was shortened by 4 bases and J by 0 bases, with 10 bases between the two germline ends. This CDR3 is 14 amino acids long. A second PCR, run for about 6 to 11 cycles, used a sample-barcoded 5' primer plus a J-beta primer mix. One entry per CDR3 protein results from TCRdb running MiXCR on the 5' RACE reads. The sample contains under 750,000 distinct CDR3 sequences, around half of which appear only once. These data come from a study of blood T cells in healthy people across ages. Study-wide results and caveats: Strong correlation was found linking TCR beta diversity to naive T cell percentage.

Peripheral blood from each donor was collected in a volume of roughly 9.8 milliliters. J is TRBJ1-1 and V is TRBV5-1; D call uncertain. The TCR originated in an elderly man in good health. The sequencing input was blood. The CDR3: CASSVNSMNTEAFF. The DNA of the CDR3 is TGCGCCAGCAGCGTTAACTCTATGAACACTGAAGCTTTCTTT.